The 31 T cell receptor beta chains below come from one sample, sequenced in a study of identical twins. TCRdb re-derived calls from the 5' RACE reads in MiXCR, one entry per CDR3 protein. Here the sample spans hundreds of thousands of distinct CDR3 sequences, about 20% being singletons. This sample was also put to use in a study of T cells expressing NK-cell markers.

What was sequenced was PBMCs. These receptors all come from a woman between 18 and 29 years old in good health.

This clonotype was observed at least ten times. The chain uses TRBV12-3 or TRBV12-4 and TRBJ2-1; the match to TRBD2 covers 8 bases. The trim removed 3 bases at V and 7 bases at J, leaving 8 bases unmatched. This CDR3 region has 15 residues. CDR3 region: CASSFRGGRVNEQFF. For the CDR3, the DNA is TGTGCCAGCAGTTTTCGGGGGGGGCGGGTGAATGAGCAGTTCTTC.

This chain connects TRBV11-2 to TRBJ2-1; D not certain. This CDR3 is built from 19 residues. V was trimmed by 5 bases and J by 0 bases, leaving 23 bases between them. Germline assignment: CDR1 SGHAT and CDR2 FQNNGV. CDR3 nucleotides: TGTGCCAGCAGCAAATACACGGACCACCCGAGAAGCTCCTACAATGAGCAGTTCTTC. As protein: CASSKYTDHPRSSYNEQFF.

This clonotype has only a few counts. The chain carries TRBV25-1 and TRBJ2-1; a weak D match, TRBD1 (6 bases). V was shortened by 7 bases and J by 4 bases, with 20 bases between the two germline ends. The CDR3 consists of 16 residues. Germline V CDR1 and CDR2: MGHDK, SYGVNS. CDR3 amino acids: CASIGRSGAHYNEQFF. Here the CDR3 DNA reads TGTGCCAGCATCGGGCGTTCAGGGGCGCATTACAATGAGCAGTTCTTC.

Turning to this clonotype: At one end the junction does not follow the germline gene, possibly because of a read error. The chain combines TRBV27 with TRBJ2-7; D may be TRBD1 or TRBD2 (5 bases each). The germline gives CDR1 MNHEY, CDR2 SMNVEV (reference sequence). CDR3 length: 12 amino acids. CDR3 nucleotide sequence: TGTGCCAGCAGTCTTAGAAACGGGACCCCTTTATTC. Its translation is CASSLRNGTPLF.

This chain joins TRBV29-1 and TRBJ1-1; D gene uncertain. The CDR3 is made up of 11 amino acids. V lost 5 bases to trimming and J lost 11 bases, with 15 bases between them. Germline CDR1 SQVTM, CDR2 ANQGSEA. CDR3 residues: CSVPGALGAFF. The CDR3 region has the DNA TGCAGCGTTCCTGGTGCACTGGGGGCTTTCTTT.

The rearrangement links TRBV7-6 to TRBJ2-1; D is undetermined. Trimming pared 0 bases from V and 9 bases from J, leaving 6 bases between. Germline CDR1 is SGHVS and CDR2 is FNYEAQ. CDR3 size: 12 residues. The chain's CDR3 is CASSLALREQFF. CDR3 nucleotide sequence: TGTGCCAGCAGCTTAGCCCTCCGTGAGCAGTTCTTC.

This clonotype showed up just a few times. CDR3 in DNA: TGTGCCAGTAGTGGGGGGGCACGATTCTACGAGCAGTACTTC. It specifies CASSGGARFYEQYF. This chain joins TRBV3-1 and TRBJ2-7; weak D call: TRBD2 (7 bases). The CDR3 is made up of 14 amino acids. Trimming stripped 9 bases from V and 3 bases from J, with 18 bases between. Germline CDR1 is LGHDT and CDR2 is YNNKEL (reference sequence).

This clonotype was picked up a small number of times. CDR3 nucleotides: TGTGCCATCAGTGAGCCGGAGGACGTCGGGCAGTACTTC. It translates to CAISEPEDVGQYF. This chain joins TRBV10-3 and TRBJ2-7; D perhaps matches TRBD2 (5 bases). From germline, CDR1 is ENHRY and CDR2 SYGVKD. V lost 2 bases to trimming and J lost 9 bases, with 14 bases between them. The CDR3 is made up of 13 amino acids.

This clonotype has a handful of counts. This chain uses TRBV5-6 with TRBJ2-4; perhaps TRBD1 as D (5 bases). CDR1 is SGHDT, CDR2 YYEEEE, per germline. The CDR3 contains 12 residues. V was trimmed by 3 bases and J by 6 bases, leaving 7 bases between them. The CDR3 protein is CASSSQGNIQYF. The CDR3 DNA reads TGTGCCAGCAGCTCTCAGGGAAACATTCAGTACTTC.

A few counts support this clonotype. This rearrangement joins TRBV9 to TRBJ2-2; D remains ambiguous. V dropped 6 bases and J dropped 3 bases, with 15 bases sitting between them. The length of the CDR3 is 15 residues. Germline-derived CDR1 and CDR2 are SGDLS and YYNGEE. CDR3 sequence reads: CASTNSPGYTGELFF. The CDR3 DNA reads TGTGCCAGCACCAATTCCCCTGGTTACACCGGGGAGCTGTTTTTT.

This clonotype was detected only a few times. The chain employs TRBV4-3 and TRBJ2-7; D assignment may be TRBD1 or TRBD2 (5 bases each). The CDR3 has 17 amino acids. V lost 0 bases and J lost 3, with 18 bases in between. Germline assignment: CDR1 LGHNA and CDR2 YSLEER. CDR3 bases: TGCGCCAGCAGCCAAGATGCGTTGCCGGGACGCCTCTACGAGCAGTACTTC. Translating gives CASSQDALPGRLYEQYF.

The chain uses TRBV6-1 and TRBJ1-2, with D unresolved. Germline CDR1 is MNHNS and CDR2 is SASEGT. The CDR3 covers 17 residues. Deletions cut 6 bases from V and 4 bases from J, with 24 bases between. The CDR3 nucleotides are TGTGCCAGCAGCATAGGAGTGTCCGGGGAATTGCCCTATGGCTACACCTTC. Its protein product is CASSIGVSGELPYGYTF.

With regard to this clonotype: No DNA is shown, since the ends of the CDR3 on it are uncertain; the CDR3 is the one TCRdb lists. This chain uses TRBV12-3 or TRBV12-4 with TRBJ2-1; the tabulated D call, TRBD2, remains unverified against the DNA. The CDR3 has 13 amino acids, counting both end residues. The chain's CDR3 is CASSFGPGNEQFF.

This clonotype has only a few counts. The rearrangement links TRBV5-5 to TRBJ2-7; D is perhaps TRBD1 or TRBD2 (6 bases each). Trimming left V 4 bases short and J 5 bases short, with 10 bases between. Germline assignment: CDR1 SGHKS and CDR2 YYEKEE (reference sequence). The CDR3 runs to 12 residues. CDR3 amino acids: CASSKRGDEQYF. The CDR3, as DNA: TGTGCCAGCAGCAAAAGGGGGGACGAGCAGTACTTC.

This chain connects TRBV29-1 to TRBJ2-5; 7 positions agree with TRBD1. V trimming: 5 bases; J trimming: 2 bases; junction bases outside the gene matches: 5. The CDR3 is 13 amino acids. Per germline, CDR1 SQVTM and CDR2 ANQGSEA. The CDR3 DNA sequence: TGCAGCGTTCGGGACAGCCTTCAAGAGACCCAGTACTTC. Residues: CSVRDSLQETQYF.

The CDR3 DNA reads TGTGCCAGCAGCTTTAACCTACGGAACCCGAACACCGGGGAGCTGTTTTTT. It specifies CASSFNLRNPNTGELFF. This chain links TRBV7-2 with TRBJ2-2, with D unresolved. The CDR3 length is 17 residues. Trimming took 3 bases from V and 0 from J, leaving 14 bases between them. Germline lookup yields CDR1 SGHTA and CDR2 FQGNSA.

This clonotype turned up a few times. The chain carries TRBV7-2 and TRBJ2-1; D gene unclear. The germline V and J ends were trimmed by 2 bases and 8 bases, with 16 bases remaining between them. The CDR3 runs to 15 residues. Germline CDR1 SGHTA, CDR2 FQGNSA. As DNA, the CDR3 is TGTGCCAGCAGCTTAAACCAGCTCCCTGCCGATGAGCAGTTCTTC. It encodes CASSLNQLPADEQFF.

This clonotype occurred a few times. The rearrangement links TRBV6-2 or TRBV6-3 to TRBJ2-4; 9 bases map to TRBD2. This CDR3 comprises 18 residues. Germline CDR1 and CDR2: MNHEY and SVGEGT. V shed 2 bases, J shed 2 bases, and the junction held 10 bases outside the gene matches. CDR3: CASSYSLRLAGTKNIQYF. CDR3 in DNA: TGTGCCAGCAGTTACAGCCTTCGGCTAGCGGGGACCAAAAACATTCAGTACTTC.

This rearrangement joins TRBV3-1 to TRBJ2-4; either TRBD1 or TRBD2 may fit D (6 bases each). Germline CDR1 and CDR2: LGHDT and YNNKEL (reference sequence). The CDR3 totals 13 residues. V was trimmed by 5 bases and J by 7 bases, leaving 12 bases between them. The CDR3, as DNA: TGTGCCAGCAGCGAACGGGGGCTGAACATTCAGTACTTC. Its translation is CASSERGLNIQYF. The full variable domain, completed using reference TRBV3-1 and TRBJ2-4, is DTAVSQTPKYLVTQMGNDKSIKCEQNLGHDTMYWYKQDSKKFLKIMFSYNNKELIINETVPNRFSPKSPDKAHLNLHINSLELGDSAVYFCASSERGLNIQYFGAGTRLSVL.

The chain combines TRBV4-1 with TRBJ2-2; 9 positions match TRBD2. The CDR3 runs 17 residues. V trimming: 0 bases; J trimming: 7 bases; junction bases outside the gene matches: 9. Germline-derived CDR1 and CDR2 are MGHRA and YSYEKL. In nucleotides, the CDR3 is TGCGCCAGCAGCCAAGATCTGGCGGGGGGGCGTAGCGGGGAGCTGTTTTTT. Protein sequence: CASSQDLAGGRSGELFF.

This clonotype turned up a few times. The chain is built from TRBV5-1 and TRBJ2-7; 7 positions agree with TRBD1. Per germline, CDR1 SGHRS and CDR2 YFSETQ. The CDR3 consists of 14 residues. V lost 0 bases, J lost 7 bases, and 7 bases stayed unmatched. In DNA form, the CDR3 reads TGCGCCAGCAGCTTGGACAGGGGTTTCTCAGAGCAGTACTTC. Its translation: CASSLDRGFSEQYF.

CDR3 sequence: CSASGVPSTDTQYF. The CDR3 DNA reads TGCAGTGCAAGCGGAGTTCCTAGCACAGATACGCAGTATTTT. This rearrangement joins TRBV20-1 to TRBJ2-3; tentative D call: TRBD2 (5 bases). The germline gives CDR1 DFQATT, CDR2 SNEGSKA (reference sequence). V lost 6 bases to trimming and J lost 0 bases, with 13 bases between them. The CDR3 contains 14 residues.

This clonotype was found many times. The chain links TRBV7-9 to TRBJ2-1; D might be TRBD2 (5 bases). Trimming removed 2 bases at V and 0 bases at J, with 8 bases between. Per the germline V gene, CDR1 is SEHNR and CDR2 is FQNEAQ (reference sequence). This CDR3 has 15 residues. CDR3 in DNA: TGTGCCAGCAGCTTAACTAGAAGCTCCTACAATGAGCAGTTCTTC. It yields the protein CASSLTRSSYNEQFF.

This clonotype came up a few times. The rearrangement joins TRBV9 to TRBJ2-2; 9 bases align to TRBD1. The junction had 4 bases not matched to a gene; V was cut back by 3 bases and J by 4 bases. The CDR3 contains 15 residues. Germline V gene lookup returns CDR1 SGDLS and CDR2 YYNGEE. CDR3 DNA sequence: TGTGCCAGCAGCGGCGGGACAGGGCGCACCGGGGAGCTGTTTTTT. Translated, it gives CASSGGTGRTGELFF.

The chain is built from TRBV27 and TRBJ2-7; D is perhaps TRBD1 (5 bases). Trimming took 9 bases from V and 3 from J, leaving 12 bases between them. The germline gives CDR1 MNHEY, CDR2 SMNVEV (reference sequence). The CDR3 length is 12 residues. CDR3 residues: CASKGNHYEQYF. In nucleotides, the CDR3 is TGTGCCAGTAAGGGGAATCACTACGAGCAGTACTTC.

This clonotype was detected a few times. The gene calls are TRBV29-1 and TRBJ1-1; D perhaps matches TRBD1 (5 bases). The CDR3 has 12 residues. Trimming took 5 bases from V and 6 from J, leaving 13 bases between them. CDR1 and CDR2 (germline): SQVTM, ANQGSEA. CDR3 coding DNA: TGCAGCGTTATCCTCAGGGTAGCTGAAGCTTTCTTT. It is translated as CSVILRVAEAFF.

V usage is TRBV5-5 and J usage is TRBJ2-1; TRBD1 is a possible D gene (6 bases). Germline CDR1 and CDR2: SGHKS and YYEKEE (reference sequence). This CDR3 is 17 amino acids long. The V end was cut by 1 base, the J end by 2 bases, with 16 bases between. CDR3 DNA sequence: TGTGCCAGCAGCTTGCTTACTCAGGGGTTTACCTACAATGAGCAGTTCTTC. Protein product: CASSLLTQGFTYNEQFF.

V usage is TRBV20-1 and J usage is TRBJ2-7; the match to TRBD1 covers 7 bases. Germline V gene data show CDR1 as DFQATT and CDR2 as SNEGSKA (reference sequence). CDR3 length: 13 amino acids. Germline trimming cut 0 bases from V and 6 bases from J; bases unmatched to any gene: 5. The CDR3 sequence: CSARDSRGSEQYF. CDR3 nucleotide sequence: TGCAGTGCTAGAGATAGCAGGGGGAGCGAGCAGTACTTC.

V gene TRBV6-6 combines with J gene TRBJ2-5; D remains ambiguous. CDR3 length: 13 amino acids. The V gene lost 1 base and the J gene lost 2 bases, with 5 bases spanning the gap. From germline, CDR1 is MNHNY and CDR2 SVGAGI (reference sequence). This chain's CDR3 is CASSYWKQETQYF. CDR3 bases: TGTGCCAGCAGTTACTGGAAGCAAGAGACCCAGTACTTC.

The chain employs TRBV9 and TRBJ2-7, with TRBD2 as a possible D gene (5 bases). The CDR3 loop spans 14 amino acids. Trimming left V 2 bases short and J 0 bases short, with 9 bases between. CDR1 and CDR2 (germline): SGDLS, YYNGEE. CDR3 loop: CASSVEGGSYEQYF. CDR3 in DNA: TGTGCCAGCAGCGTTGAGGGCGGCTCCTACGAGCAGTACTTC.

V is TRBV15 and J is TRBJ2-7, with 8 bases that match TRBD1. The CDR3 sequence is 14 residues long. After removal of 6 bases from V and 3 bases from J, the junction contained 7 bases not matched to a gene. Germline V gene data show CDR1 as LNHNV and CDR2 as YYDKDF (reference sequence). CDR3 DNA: TGTGCCACCAGTAAGGACAGGGAGGTCTACGAGCAGTACTTC. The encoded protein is CATSKDREVYEQYF.